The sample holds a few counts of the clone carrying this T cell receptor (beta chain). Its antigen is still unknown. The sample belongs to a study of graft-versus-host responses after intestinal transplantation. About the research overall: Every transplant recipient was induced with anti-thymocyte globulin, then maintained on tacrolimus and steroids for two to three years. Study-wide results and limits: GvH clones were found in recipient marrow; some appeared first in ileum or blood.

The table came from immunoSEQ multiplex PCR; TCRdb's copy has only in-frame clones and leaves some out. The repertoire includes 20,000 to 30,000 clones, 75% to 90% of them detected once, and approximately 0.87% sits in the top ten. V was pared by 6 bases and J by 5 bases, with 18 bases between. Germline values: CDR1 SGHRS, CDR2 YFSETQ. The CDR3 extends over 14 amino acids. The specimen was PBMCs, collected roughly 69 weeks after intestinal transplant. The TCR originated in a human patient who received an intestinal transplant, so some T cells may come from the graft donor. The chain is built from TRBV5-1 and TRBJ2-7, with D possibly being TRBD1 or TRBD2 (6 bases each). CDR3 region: CASTRGGLGDEQYF. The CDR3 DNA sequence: TGCGCCAGCACAAGAGGGGGACTCGGCGACGAGCAGTACTTC.